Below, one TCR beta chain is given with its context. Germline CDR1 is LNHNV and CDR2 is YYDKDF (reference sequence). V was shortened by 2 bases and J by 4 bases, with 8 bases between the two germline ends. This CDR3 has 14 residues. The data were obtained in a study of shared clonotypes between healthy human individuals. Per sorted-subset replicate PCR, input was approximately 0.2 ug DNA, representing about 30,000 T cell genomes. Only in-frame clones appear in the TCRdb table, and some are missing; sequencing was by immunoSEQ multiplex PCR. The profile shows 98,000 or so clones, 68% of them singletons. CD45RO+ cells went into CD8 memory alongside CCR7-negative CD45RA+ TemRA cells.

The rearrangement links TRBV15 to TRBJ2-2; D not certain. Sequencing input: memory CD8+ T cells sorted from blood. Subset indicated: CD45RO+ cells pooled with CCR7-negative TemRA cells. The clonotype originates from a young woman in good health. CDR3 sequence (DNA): TGTGCCACCAGCAGATTCTTCGGCACCGGGGAGCTGTTTTTT. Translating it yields CATSRFFGTGELFF.